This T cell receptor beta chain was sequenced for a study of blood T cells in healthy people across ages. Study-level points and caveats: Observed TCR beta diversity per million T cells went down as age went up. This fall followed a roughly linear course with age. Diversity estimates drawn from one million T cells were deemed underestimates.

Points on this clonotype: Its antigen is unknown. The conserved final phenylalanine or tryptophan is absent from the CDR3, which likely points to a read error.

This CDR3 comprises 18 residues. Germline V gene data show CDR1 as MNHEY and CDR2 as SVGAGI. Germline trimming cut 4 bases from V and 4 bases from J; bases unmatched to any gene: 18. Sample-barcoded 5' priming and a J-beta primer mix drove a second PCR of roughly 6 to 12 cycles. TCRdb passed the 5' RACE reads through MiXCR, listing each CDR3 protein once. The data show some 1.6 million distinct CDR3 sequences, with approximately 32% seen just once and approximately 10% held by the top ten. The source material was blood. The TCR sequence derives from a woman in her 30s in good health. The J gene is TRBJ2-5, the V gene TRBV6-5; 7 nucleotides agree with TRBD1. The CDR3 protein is CASSSSPYDRVKRETQYC. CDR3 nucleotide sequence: TGTGCCAGCAGTTCCTCCCCCTATGACAGGGTGAAAAGAGAGACCCAGTACTGC.